This entry describes one T cell receptor (beta chain). The CDR3 is 14 amino acids. After removal of 5 bases from V and 5 bases from J, the junction contained 7 bases not matched to a gene. Germline V lookup: CDR1 SGHNT, CDR2 YYREEE (reference sequence). This sample was taken from a study of radiotherapy plus CTLA-4 blockade in lung cancer. The assay was immunoSEQ multiplex PCR, and TCRdb's table has in-frame clones only and misses some. The table lists over 80,000 clones, about four fifths of them singletons. This chain connects TRBV5-4 to TRBJ2-1, with 7 bases that match TRBD1. Specimen: peripheral blood, collected from a patient treated with radiotherapy plus ipilimumab. This TCR came from a human donor with non-small cell lung cancer who had stable disease on radiotherapy plus ipilimumab. CDR3 in amino acids: CASSRQGLDNEQFF. The CDR3 bases are TGTGCCAGCAGTCGACAGGGTTTGGACAATGAGCAGTTCTTC.